A single sample gave rise to the 12 T cell receptor beta chains below, sequenced in a study of shared clonotypes between healthy human individuals. CD8 cells classed as naive were CD45RO-negative and positively selected for CCR7, excluding terminally differentiated effector memory CD45RA+ cells. Generated by immunoSEQ multiplex PCR, the TCRdb table keeps only in-frame clones and is missing some. Of about 2.1 million clones detected, over 85% appear once; the ten largest clones hold around 1.7%. Sequencing was carried out using naive CD8+ T cells from PBMCs. These receptors originate from a young man in good health. Some clones in this sample may be carry-over from other donors' samples.

The V and J genes are TRBV9 and TRBJ2-7; 8 bases fit TRBD1. There are 16 residues in the CDR3. V lost 3 bases to trimming and J lost 1 base; unmatched junction nucleotides: 9. From germline, CDR1 is SGDLS and CDR2 YYNGEE. Here the CDR3 reads CASSAAGTGGSYEQYF. Here the CDR3 DNA reads TGTGCCAGCAGCGCAGCCGGGACAGGTGGATCCTACGAGCAGTACTTC.

The chain combines TRBV5-1 with TRBJ1-1, with 7 bases matching TRBD1. The CDR3 sequence is 13 residues long. V was clipped by 6 bases and J by 5 bases; unmatched bases: 7. Germline loops: CDR1 SGHRS, CDR2 YFSETQ. CDR3 nucleotides: TGCGCCAGCACCACAGGGGCGCAGACTGAAGCTTTCTTT. Its protein product is CASTTGAQTEAFF.

The chain couples TRBV18 to TRBJ2-2; D gene uncertain. The CDR3 runs 16 residues. Trimming pared 3 bases from V and 5 bases from J, leaving 16 bases between. The germline V gene encodes CDR1 KGHSH and CDR2 LQKENI. The CDR3 region is CASSPFPGPTTGELFF. The CDR3 DNA follows: TGTGCCAGCTCACCGTTCCCAGGACCTACTACCGGGGAGCTGTTTTTT.

This clone was picked up one time. The V call is TRBV19, the J call TRBJ1-5, with D unresolved. Germline CDR1 LNHDA, CDR2 SQIVND (reference sequence). V lost 8 bases and J 6 bases, leaving 26 bases between the germline ends. The CDR3 is 17 residues long. CDR3 DNA sequence: TGTGCCAGTTTGGTGGGTCGGTCGGGGATGAGGGCTCAGCCCCAGCATTTT. It translates to CASLVGRSGMRAQPQHF. Based on the CDR3 plus reference TRBV19 and TRBJ1-5, the full variable domain is DGGITQSPKYLFRKEGQNVTLSCEQNLNHDAMYWYRQDPGQGLRLIYYSQIVNDFQKGDIAEGYSVSREKKESFPLTVTSAQKNPTAFYLCASLVGRSGMRAQPQHFGDGTRLSIL.

The V and J genes are TRBV7-9 and TRBJ2-7; 7 bases are a match to TRBD1. V lost 5 bases and J lost 4; bases outside the gene matches: 8. CDR1 is SEHNR, CDR2 FQNEAQ, per germline (reference sequence). This CDR3 region has 14 residues. CDR3 bases: TGTGCCAGCAGCAAGACCGGGACAGAGTACGAGCAGTACTTC. Its protein product is CASSKTGTEYEQYF.

The chain couples TRBV19 to TRBJ1-2, with D possibly matching TRBD1 (5 bases). Germline CDR1 and CDR2: LNHDA and SQIVND (reference sequence). This CDR3 spans 15 amino acids. Between the trimmed V and J ends, which lost 3 bases and 5 bases, there was a span of 16 bases. The CDR3 DNA is TGTGCCAGTAGTATTATGTTGACAGATGGGTATGGCTACACCTTC. Amino acids: CASSIMLTDGYGYTF.

The chain links TRBV5-8 to TRBJ2-1; the D is unclear. CDR3 length equals 15 residues. Germline V gene sequence: CDR1 SGHTS, CDR2 YDEGEE. Deletions cut 4 bases from V and 2 bases from J, with 13 bases between. DNA of the CDR3: TGTGCCAGCAGCATTCAGGTCTATGCCTACAATGAGCAGTTCTTC. This translates into CASSIQVYAYNEQFF. Based on the CDR3 plus reference TRBV5-8 and TRBJ2-1, the full variable domain is EAGVTQSPTHLIKTRGQQATLRCSPISGHTSVYWYQQALGLGLQFLLWYDEGEERNRGNFPPRFSGRQFPNYSSELNVNALELEDSALYLCASSIQVYAYNEQFFGPGTRLTVL.

The rearrangement uses TRBV19 and TRBJ2-7, with 9 bases lining up with TRBD2. Germline lookup yields CDR1 LNHDA and CDR2 SQIVND (reference sequence). The CDR3 loop spans 15 amino acids. Germline trimming cut 7 bases from V and 1 base from J; bases unmatched to any gene: 8. The DNA of the CDR3 is TGTGCCAGTACCCCGACTAGCGGAGATTCCTACGAGCAGTACTTC. Translated, it gives CASTPTSGDSYEQYF.

The sample holds one count of this clone. J is TRBJ2-6 and V is TRBV7-9; no reliable D call. The V end lost 6 bases, the J end lost 1 base, and 10 bases lay between the germline ends. The germline V gene has CDR1 SEHNR and CDR2 FQNEAQ (reference sequence). This CDR3 has 15 amino acids. DNA of the CDR3: TGTGCCAGCAGTCCAGTGGGGTCTGGGGCCAACGTCCTGACTTTC. Its protein product is CASSPVGSGANVLTF.

As concerns this clone: The identical CDR3 is also encoded by other nucleotide sequences in the sample. The chain has TRBV4-3 and TRBJ2-7; 7 bases fit TRBD2. J lost 0 bases, V lost 4 bases, and 3 bases had no gene match. Looked up from germline, CDR1 is LGHNA and CDR2 is YSLEER. This CDR3 is built from 14 residues. The CDR3 here is CASSPGRGSYEQYF. Here the CDR3 DNA reads TGCGCCAGCAGCCCTGGGAGGGGCTCCTACGAGCAGTACTTC.

The chain uses TRBV2 and TRBJ1-1; 7 bases agree with TRBD1. V lost 6 bases, J lost 2 bases, and 12 bases stayed unmatched. The germline V gene has CDR1 SNHLY and CDR2 FYNNEI. The CDR3 has 16 residues. The CDR3 nucleotides are TGTGCCAGCAGCCCATCCCTAGACAGGGTCAACACTGAAGCTTTCTTT. Encoded protein: CASSPSLDRVNTEAFF.

This sequence joins TRBV5-1 and TRBJ2-5, with D unresolved. The J call may be in error: the DNA end matches TRBJ2-7 better. The germline V gene encodes CDR1 SGHRS and CDR2 YFSETQ. The CDR3 runs 14 residues. CDR3 region: CASSEWVGHDEQYF. The CDR3 DNA sequence: TGCGCCAGCAGCGAGTGGGTCGGTCACGACGAGCAGTACTTC.